This T cell receptor beta chain is from a study of blood T cell repertoires in COVID-19. As for the study in general: From T cells, B-cell-depleted T cells, or PBMCs came the material, which was cDNA or gDNA.

The CDR3 runs to 18 residues. Per germline, CDR1 SGHTA and CDR2 FQGNSA. V dropped 3 bases and J dropped 0; count of bases not matched to a gene: 11. Data came from immunoSEQ multiplex PCR; TCRdb stores just in-frame clones and leaves some out. The sample contains 150,000 to 200,000 clones, 65% to 85% of which appear only once. The sequenced material came from peripheral blood. The clonotype was recovered from a man in his 70s with active or convalescent COVID-19. V and J are TRBV7-2 and TRBJ1-3, with 7 bases lining up with TRBD1. The CDR3 DNA follows: TGTGCCAGCAGCTTCCGGGACAGCTACCTAAGCTCTGGAAACACCATATATTTT. Encoded protein: CASSFRDSYLSSGNTIYF.